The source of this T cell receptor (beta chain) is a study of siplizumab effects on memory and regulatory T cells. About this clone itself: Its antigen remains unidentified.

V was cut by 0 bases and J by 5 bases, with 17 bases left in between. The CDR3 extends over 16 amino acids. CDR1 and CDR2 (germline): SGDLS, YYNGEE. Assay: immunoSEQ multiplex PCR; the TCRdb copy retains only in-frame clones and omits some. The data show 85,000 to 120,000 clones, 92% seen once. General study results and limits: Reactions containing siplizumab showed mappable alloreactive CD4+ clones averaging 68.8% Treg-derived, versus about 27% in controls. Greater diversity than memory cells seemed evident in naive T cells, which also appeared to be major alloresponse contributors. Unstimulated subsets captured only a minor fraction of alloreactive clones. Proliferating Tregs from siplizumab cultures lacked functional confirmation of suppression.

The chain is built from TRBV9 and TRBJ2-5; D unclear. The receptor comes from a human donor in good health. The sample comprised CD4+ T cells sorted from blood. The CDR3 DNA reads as TGTGCCAGCAGCGTAGGCTCAGACCCGAGCTGGGAGACCCAGTACTTC. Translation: CASSVGSDPSWETQYF.